This T cell receptor (beta chain) was recorded in a study of response to subunit inactivated influenza vaccine. Study-level findings and limits: Authors suggested few new T cells are recruited by each seasonal influenza vaccination.

Worth noting for this clonotype: Its antigen is unknown.

Per germline, CDR1 KGHSH and CDR2 LQKENI. The CDR3 extends over 14 amino acids. Trimming stripped 0 bases from V and 2 bases from J, with 8 bases between. TCRdb re-analysed the RT-PCR reads in MiXCR, keeping a single row per CDR3 protein. The table records more than 700,000 distinct CDR3 sequences, around 20% of them present only once. This sample comprised PBMCs from blood, obtained 5 to 6 days after vaccination. This clonotype originated in a man aged 45-65 years who received an inactivated influenza vaccine. The J gene is TRBJ2-7, the V gene TRBV18; unclear D gene. The CDR3 coding sequence is TGTGCCAGCTCACCACCGTCTGGACCCTACGAGCAGTACTTC. It translates to CASSPPSGPYEQYF.